The 4 T cell receptor beta chains below all came from one sample that was sequenced in a study of T cells after yellow fever vaccination (dated by TCRdb to about 2019). The sample's treatment or condition label, in plain terms: live attenuated yellow fever vaccine strain. Library prep was done by 5' RACE. The data were produced on an Illumina HiSeq 2500. The raw public data were reprocessed by TCRdb itself: fastp quality trimming at Q25, MiXCR clonotype calling, in-frame beta chains only. Here each entry gathers all rows of one CDR3 protein and keeps the most common genes and DNA. The sample table holds under 400,000 distinct CDR3 sequences, of which 11% were seen once. More than 15% of the sample belongs to the ten largest clones. The sequencing here drew on PBMCs, taken on the day of the first yellow fever vaccination. All receptors derive from a man between 18 and 35 years old who received the YFV17D yellow fever vaccine.

In its sample, this clonotype was seen a few times. The gene calls are TRBV5-1 and TRBJ1-1; D remains ambiguous. Trimming cost V 6 bases and J 1 base, with 10 bases left between them. In germline, CDR1 is SGHRS, CDR2 YFSETQ. This CDR3 comprises 13 residues. The CDR3 sequence: CASNPGQNTEAFF. CDR3 in DNA: TGCGCCAGCAATCCCGGCCAGAACACTGAAGCTTTCTTT.

This clonotype was seen only a few times. V and J are TRBV29-1 and TRBJ1-2; no firm D call. This CDR3 has 10 amino acids. CDR1 SQVTM and CDR2 ANQGSEA come from the germline V gene. V dropped 8 bases and J dropped 7 bases, with 11 bases sitting between them. The CDR3, as DNA: TGCAGCTCCTACACGGCTGGCTACACCTTC. Amino acid sequence: CSSYTAGYTF. Filled out from reference TRBV29-1 and TRBJ1-2, the complete variable domain reads SAVISQKPSRDICQRGTSLTIQCQVDSQVTMMFWYRQQPGQSLTLIATANQGSEATYESGFVIDKFPISRPNLTFSTLTVSNMSPEDSSIYLCSSYTAGYTFGSGTRLTVV.

This clonotype was found many times. This rearrangement joins TRBV9 to TRBJ1-2, with 9 bases identical to TRBD1. The CDR3 covers 14 residues. Germline values: CDR1 SGDLS, CDR2 YYNGEE. With 4 bases clipped from V and 8 bases from J, the junction kept 9 bases outside the gene matches. The CDR3 protein is CASSPGGQGGGYTF. CDR3 sequence (DNA): TGTGCCAGCAGCCCCGGGGGACAGGGAGGGGGCTACACCTTC. Based on the CDR3 plus reference TRBV9 and TRBJ1-2, the full variable domain is DSGVTQTPKHLITATGQRVTLRCSPRSGDLSVYWYQQSLDQGLQFLIQYYNGEERAKGNILERFSAQQFPDLHSELNLSSLELGDSALYFCASSPGGQGGGYTFGSGTRLTVV.

In its sample, this clonotype was seen a few times. The chain uses TRBV7-8 and TRBJ1-5, with TRBD1 as a possible D gene (6 bases). CDR3 length equals 16 residues. Trimming shortened V by 5 bases and J by 3 bases, and 17 bases separated the two germline ends. Per the germline V gene, CDR1 is SGHVS and CDR2 is FQNEAQ. The CDR3 region has the DNA TGTGCCAGCAGCCGGGGGGCCCCAGGACCCAATCAGCCCCAGCATTTT. It codes for CASSRGAPGPNQPQHF.